These 2 T cell receptor beta chains came from one sample sequenced in a study of shared clonotypes between healthy human individuals (dated by TCRdb to 2020 to 2022). Libraries came from the immunoSEQ multiplex PCR assay. What TCRdb holds here is the immuneACCESS table cut down to in-frame rearrangements. Part of the clones is not present; checked against another copy, under half of the missing clones reflect an unresolved V gene, and the others are unexplained. This sample holds 950,000 to 1,200,000 clones; roughly 80% were observed only once. The ten top clones hold 0.89% of the sample. Material for sequencing was memory CD4+ T cells from PBMCs. Interpreted using the paper, the cell subset or site label stands for: CD45RA-negative fraction. These receptors came from a man aged 18-30 years in good health. Some clones in this sample may be carry-over from other donors' samples.

V is TRBV20-1 and J is TRBJ1-2; D remains ambiguous. The CDR3 covers 11 residues. Trimming took off 6 bases at V and 6 bases at J, with 11 bases between the two ends. CDR1 is DFQATT, CDR2 SNEGSKA, per germline (reference sequence). CDR3: CSAGERDGYTF. CDR3 nucleotide sequence: TGCAGTGCCGGAGAAAGGGATGGCTACACCTTC.

This clone was picked up a small number of times. The chain combines TRBV9 with TRBJ2-1; the D gene is possibly TRBD2 (5 bases). Trimming left V 1 base short and J 0 bases short, with 14 bases between. The CDR3 runs 17 residues. Per germline, CDR1 SGDLS and CDR2 YYNGEE. The CDR3 here is CASSVSSDSSSYNEQFF. The DNA for the CDR3 is TGTGCCAGCAGCGTATCTTCGGACTCAAGCTCCTACAATGAGCAGTTCTTC.